The 16 T cell receptor beta chains reported below all come from one sample, sequenced in a study of T cells in Graves' hyperthyroidism and ophthalmopathy. Amplified regions were TCR beta CDR3 sequences from RNA transcripts. Initially, a first-round RT-PCR of the TCR CDR3 employed the HTBI primer set. From the multiplex PCR reads, TCRdb called clonotypes with MiXCR, one entry per CDR3 protein. Of about 710,000 distinct CDR3 sequences in the sample, roughly 17% were seen once. The sample comprised blood. These receptor sequences come from a man aged 18 to 29 with Graves' hyperthyroidism.

The table lists this clonotype with many counts. The chain uses TRBV12-3 or TRBV12-4 and TRBJ2-3, with D unclear. The CDR3 is 13 amino acids. The V end was cut by 3 bases, the J end by 4 bases, with 8 bases between. CDR3 coding DNA: TGTGCCAGCAGTTTTAATCCTGCAGATACGCAGTATTTT. Translated, it gives CASSFNPADTQYF.

This clonotype was picked up a small number of times. The gene calls are TRBV29-1 and TRBJ2-5; D tentatively fits TRBD1 or TRBD2 (5 bases each). The length of the CDR3 is 12 residues. The germline V gene has CDR1 SQVTM and CDR2 ANQGSEA. With 7 bases removed from V and 5 bases from J, the gap between germline ends came to 14 bases. The chain's CDR3 is CSAEGHLETQYF. In DNA form, the CDR3 reads TGCAGCGCTGAGGGGCACTTGGAGACCCAGTACTTC.

This clonotype was counted a few times. This chain joins TRBV20-1 and TRBJ1-1, with TRBD1 matching 7 bases. The CDR3 runs to 15 residues. V lost 0 bases, J lost 8 bases, and 12 bases stayed unmatched. Germline CDR1 reads DFQATT; CDR2 reads SNEGSKA (reference sequence). DNA for the CDR3: TGCAGTGCTAGAGATAACCGGGCAGGGGGATTGGAAGCTTTCTTT. Amino acids: CSARDNRAGGLEAFF.

The chain carries TRBV14 and TRBJ2-1; 8 nucleotides align to TRBD2. CDR1 and CDR2 from the germline V gene are SGHDN and FVKESK. V dropped 0 bases and J dropped 0; count of bases not matched to a gene: 7. The CDR3 spans 18 residues. This chain's CDR3 is CASSQENSGVSSYNEQFF. For the CDR3, the DNA is TGTGCCAGCAGCCAAGAAAATAGCGGGGTGAGCTCCTACAATGAGCAGTTCTTC.

The chain recombines TRBV16 with TRBJ2-5; perhaps TRBD2 as D (5 bases). This CDR3 is 14 amino acids long. CDR1 and CDR2 from the germline V gene are KGHSY and FQNENV. The V and J ends lost 2 bases and 5 bases respectively, with 12 bases between them. The CDR3 loop is CASSQEGSKETQYF. The CDR3 DNA is TGTGCCAGCAGCCAAGAGGGTAGCAAGGAGACCCAGTACTTC.

This clonotype has just one count. This rearrangement joins TRBV4-3 to TRBJ1-1, with unresolved D. The CDR3 runs to 13 residues. The ends were cut back, 0 bases at V and 7 bases at J, with 9 bases in the middle. CDR1 LGHNA and CDR2 YSLEER come from the germline V gene. DNA of the CDR3: TGCGCCAGCAGCCAAGACACCCAGAGTGAAGCTTTCTTT. It codes for CASSQDTQSEAFF.

This clonotype was seen at least ten times. The chain joins TRBV12-5 to TRBJ2-7; 10 nucleotides match TRBD1. The length of the CDR3 is 16 residues. J lost 0 bases, V lost 2 bases, and 4 bases had no gene match. Germline V gives CDR1 LGHNT, CDR2 FRNRAP. The CDR3 DNA sequence: TGTGCTAGTGGTTTGCTACGGACAGGGGGCTCCTACGAGCAGTACTTC. Its protein product is CASGLLRTGGSYEQYF.

This clonotype occurred once. The rearrangement joins TRBV9 to TRBJ1-3; D is unclear. Germline CDR1 is SGDLS and CDR2 is YYNGEE. This CDR3 is 15 amino acids long. V was trimmed by 0 bases and J by 0 bases, leaving 7 bases between them. CDR3 nucleotide sequence: TGTGCCAGCAGCGTAGGCGGGGACTCTGGAAACACCATATATTTT. As protein: CASSVGGDSGNTIYF. Drawing the rest from reference TRBV9 and TRBJ1-3, the complete variable domain is DSGVTQTPKHLITATGQRVTLRCSPRSGDLSVYWYQQSLDQGLQFLIQYYNGEERAKGNILERFSAQQFPDLHSELNLSSLELGDSALYFCASSVGGDSGNTIYFGEGSWLTVV.

The chain recombines TRBV5-5 with TRBJ2-7; 7 bases are a match to TRBD1. The germline V gene has CDR1 SGHKS and CDR2 YYEKEE (reference sequence). The CDR3 consists of 15 residues. Losses at the gene ends were 0 bases for V and 3 bases for J; bases not matched to a gene: 6. The CDR3 coding sequence is TGTGCCAGCAGCTTGGAGGGCTCAGGGGGCTACGAGCAGTACTTC. Translation: CASSLEGSGGYEQYF.

The gene calls are TRBV19 and TRBJ2-2, with D hard to call. The CDR3 runs to 14 residues. V gave up 8 bases and J gave up 3 bases, with 13 bases separating them. Germline CDR1 reads LNHDA; CDR2 reads SQIVND (reference sequence). DNA for the CDR3: TGTGCCAGTCTGATTAGACCCTACACCGGGGAGCTGTTTTTT. This sequence encodes CASLIRPYTGELFF.

This clonotype was detected a few times. V usage is TRBV29-1 and J usage is TRBJ2-7, with 9 bases fitting TRBD2. CDR3 length: 14 residues. V shed 5 bases and J 1 base; nucleotides not matched to a gene: 6. CDR1 and CDR2 (germline): SQVTM, ANQGSEA. CDR3 bases: TGCAGCGTTAGCGGGAGGCTCGGGTCCTACGAGCAGTACTTC. It encodes CSVSGRLGSYEQYF.

The chain employs TRBV10-3 and TRBJ2-1; D unresolved. This CDR3 has 12 amino acids. Trimming removed 11 bases from V and 8 bases from J, with 16 bases in between. Germline-derived CDR1 and CDR2 are ENHRY and SYGVKD. For the CDR3, the DNA is TGTGCCGTTACGCCGTCTACGTATGAGCAGTTCTTC. Translating it yields CAVTPSTYEQFF.

The sample holds many counts of this clonotype. V gene TRBV30 combines with J gene TRBJ2-7; 7 positions agree with TRBD2. V was clipped by 8 bases and J by 3 bases; unmatched bases: 4. Germline values: CDR1 GTSNPN, CDR2 SVGIG (reference sequence). CDR3 size: 11 residues. The CDR3 spells CALGLFYEQYF. CDR3 bases: TGTGCCCTGGGACTATTCTACGAGCAGTACTTC.

In its sample, this clonotype was seen a few times. The V call is TRBV19, the J call TRBJ2-7, with 10 bases identical to TRBD1. Per the germline V gene, CDR1 is LNHDA and CDR2 is SQIVND (reference sequence). CDR3 length: 17 amino acids. V lost 5 bases to trimming and J lost 3 bases; unmatched junction nucleotides: 13. CDR3 loop: CASSPGTGVYFFYEQYF. CDR3 bases: TGTGCCAGTAGTCCCGGGACAGGGGTTTACTTTTTCTACGAGCAGTACTTC.

The table lists this clonotype with a few counts. Here the CDR3 DNA reads TGTGCCAGCAGTCCCCAGGGGAAAGAATCACCCCTCCACTTT. This sequence encodes CASSPQGKESPLHF. This chain connects TRBV12-3 or TRBV12-4 to TRBJ1-6; the D gene is possibly TRBD1 (6 bases). V gave up 5 bases and J gave up 10 bases, with 15 bases separating them. The CDR3 is 14 residues long.

This clonotype was recorded many times. The genes are TRBV7-2 and TRBJ2-4, with D possibly being TRBD1 (6 bases). The V and J ends lost 8 bases and 11 bases respectively, with 13 bases between them. Germline V CDR1 and CDR2: SGHTA, FQGNSA. The CDR3 has 11 residues. CDR3 loop: CASSNRVFQYF. The CDR3 DNA reads as TGTGCCAGCTCCAACAGGGTCTTTCAGTACTTC.